This T cell receptor (beta chain) appears in the sequencing data of a study of blood T cell repertoires in COVID-19. Germline loops: CDR1 SGHTA, CDR2 FQGNSA. V lost 3 bases to trimming and J lost 1 base, with 9 bases between them. The CDR3 runs to 14 residues. Here immunoSEQ multiplex PCR was the method, and the copy in TCRdb shows in-frame clones only, minus some. The table includes 75,000 to 95,000 clones, around nine tenths detected once. Input material: peripheral blood. The rearrangement joins TRBV7-2 to TRBJ1-1; D unresolved. The clonotype originates from a woman aged 60 to 75 with COVID-19, enrolled during active disease. The CDR3 DNA reads TGTGCCAGCAGCTTTTCCGCCGGGAACACTGAAGCTTTCTTT. Translation gives CASSFSAGNTEAFF.